One and the same sample provided the 11 T cell receptor beta chains below, sequenced in a study of blood T cell repertoires in COVID-19. Sequencing was performed with immunoSEQ multiplex PCR; in TCRdb, only in-frame clones are kept and a portion is missing. Here the sample spans some 300,000 clones, roughly 90% being singletons. Sample: peripheral blood. The receptors originated from a woman aged 70-85 years with COVID-19, enrolled during active disease.

V and J are TRBV29-1 and TRBJ1-1; 7 nucleotides align to TRBD1. This CDR3 spans 14 amino acids. V lost 1 base, J lost 4 bases, and 6 bases stayed unmatched. CDR1 SQVTM and CDR2 ANQGSEA come from the germline V gene. The CDR3 coding sequence is TGCAGCGTTGAAGTGAAGGGGGCGACCACTGAAGCTTTCTTT. Protein product: CSVEVKGATTEAFF.

V gene TRBV6-6 combines with J gene TRBJ2-7; D unresolved. The V and J ends lost 2 bases and 5 bases respectively, with 7 bases between them. There are 12 residues in the CDR3. Germline assignment: CDR1 MNHNY and CDR2 SVGAGI (reference sequence). The CDR3: CASSYQSDEQYF. In DNA form, the CDR3 reads TGTGCCAGCAGTTACCAGTCCGACGAGCAGTACTTC.

The chain links TRBV28 to TRBJ2-7, with D maybe TRBD1 (5 bases). V was trimmed by 6 bases and J by 0 bases, leaving 12 bases between them. CDR3 size: 14 residues. Germline V lookup: CDR1 MDHEN, CDR2 SYDVKM. CDR3 in DNA: TGTGCCAGCAGCAGACAGCAAATCTCCTACGAGCAGTACTTC. Translation: CASSRQQISYEQYF.

The chain recombines TRBV5-8 with TRBJ1-6; D is ambiguous. Trimming cost V 7 bases and J 10 bases, with 12 bases left between them. The CDR3 loop spans 12 amino acids. From germline, CDR1 is SGHTS and CDR2 YDEGEE. Here the CDR3 reads CASGPPGSPLHF. DNA for the CDR3: TGTGCCAGCGGCCCCCCGGGGTCACCCCTCCACTTT. Together with reference TRBV5-8 and TRBJ1-6, the CDR3 gives the full variable domain: EAGVTQSPTHLIKTRGQQATLRCSPISGHTSVYWYQQALGLGLQFLLWYDEGEERNRGNFPPRFSGRQFPNYSSELNVNALELEDSALYLCASGPPGSPLHFGNGTRLTVT.

CDR3: CASSGRHLPGLSYEQYF. In nucleotides, the CDR3 is TGTGCCAGCAGCGGACGCCACCTTCCGGGACTCTCCTACGAGCAGTACTTC. The chain recombines TRBV21-1 with TRBJ2-7; the table's D call of TRBD2 was not tested on the DNA. TRBV21-1 is a recognized pseudogene. The CDR3 totals 17 residues.

This rearrangement joins TRBV7-9 to TRBJ2-2, with 9 bases matching TRBD2. Germline V gives CDR1 SEHNR, CDR2 FQNEAQ (reference sequence). J gave up 4 bases and V 6 bases, and 6 bases lay outside the gene matches. The CDR3 contains 15 residues. This CDR3 reads CASSGAGGFTGELFF. The CDR3 region has the DNA TGTGCCAGCAGTGGAGCGGGGGGATTCACCGGGGAGCTGTTTTTT.

This clone occurred once. In DNA, the CDR3 is TGTGCCAGCAGTCAGGGAGGGGCCCCCTACGAGCAGTACTTC. This codes for CASSQGGAPYEQYF. V and J are TRBV27 and TRBJ2-7; 7 nucleotides match TRBD2. Per the germline V gene, CDR1 is MNHEY and CDR2 is SMNVEV (reference sequence). V lost 5 bases and J lost 2; bases outside the gene matches: 6. This CDR3 spans 14 amino acids.

The J gene is TRBJ2-7, the V gene TRBV5-1, with a weak D call TRBD1 (5 bases). CDR3 length: 15 residues. V shed 4 bases and J shed 1 base, with 15 bases lying between them. Germline-derived CDR1 and CDR2 are SGHRS and YFSETQ. The CDR3 DNA sequence: TGCGCCAGCAGCCCGACGACAGCACAATCCTACGAGCAGTACTTC. Translation: CASSPTTAQSYEQYF.

This clone was seen only a few times. This chain joins TRBV7-9 and TRBJ2-7; D is perhaps TRBD1 (5 bases). The CDR3 extends over 16 amino acids. V gave up 1 base and J gave up 7 bases, with 20 bases separating them. Per the germline V gene, CDR1 is SEHNR and CDR2 is FQNEAQ (reference sequence). In nucleotides, the CDR3 is TGTGCCAGCAGCTTAGTGTCAGGGTCCCTAAAAATGGAGCAGTACTTC. Its translation: CASSLVSGSLKMEQYF.

On this clone itself: A junction end diverges from the germline sequence, so it may reflect a read error. This sequence joins TRBV24-1 and TRBJ2-2; 7 positions match TRBD1. This CDR3 is built from 14 residues. Germline CDR1 is KGHDR and CDR2 is SFDVKD. This CDR3 is CAPRQGPFPGELFF. The CDR3 nucleotides are TGTGCCCCCAGACAGGGTCCCTTCCCCGGGGAGCTGTTTTTT.

This clone was detected only a few times. V and J are TRBV7-8 and TRBJ1-2, with D maybe TRBD1 (6 bases). V lost 6 bases and J lost 6, with 8 bases in between. CDR1 is SGHVS, CDR2 FQNEAQ, per germline. The CDR3 has 11 amino acids. CDR3 in DNA: TGTGCCAGCAGTGAGGGGGATGGCTACACCTTC. It specifies CASSEGDGYTF.